The 5 T cell receptor beta chains below were found in one sample sequenced in a study of T-cell reconstitution after alpha-beta-depleted transplantation in children. Preparing the TCRbeta library involved the use of unique molecular identifiers. TCRdb reprocessed the PCR reads with MiXCR, giving one entry per CDR3 protein. The repertoire includes about 500,000 distinct CDR3 sequences, approximately 10% of them detected once, and 12% to 15% sits in the top ten. The material was PBMCs, mostly from graft donor cells, obtained 180 days after TCRalphabeta/CD19-depleted stem cell transplant. The receptors derive from a female patient between 2 and 15 years old who had a stem cell transplant for aplastic anemia, so the T cells may come from the graft donor.

As concerns this clonotype: An end of the junction does not agree with germline; a read error may underlie this. The chain employs TRBV2 and TRBJ2-2, with a possible D match to TRBD1 (6 bases). This CDR3 contains 18 residues. In germline, CDR1 is SNHLY, CDR2 FYNNEI. DNA for the CDR3: TGTGCCTGCAGGGGTGGGACCCAGGGATCCGCGAACACCGGGGAGCTGTTTTTT. Its protein is CACRGGTQGSANTGELFF.

The rearrangement joins TRBV18 to TRBJ2-6, with 8 bases identical to TRBD1. CDR3 length: 17 amino acids. J lost 2 bases, V lost 4 bases, and 7 bases had no gene match. Germline CDR1 KGHSH, CDR2 LQKENI. As DNA, the CDR3 is TGTGCCAGCTCACTGGGGACAGGCACGACTGGGGCCAACGTCCTGACTTTC. Protein sequence: CASSLGTGTTGANVLTF.

Only a few counts were recorded for this clonotype. V usage is TRBV7-2 and J usage is TRBJ2-1; 9 bases are shared with TRBD1. Per germline, CDR1 SGHTA and CDR2 FQGNSA. Trimming took 6 bases from V and 6 from J; bases not matched to a gene: 12. This CDR3 comprises 16 residues. The chain's CDR3 is CASSDRTGQGSNEQFF. CDR3 nucleotides: TGTGCCAGCAGTGATAGAACGGGACAGGGTTCCAATGAGCAGTTCTTC.

The V and J genes are TRBV7-6 and TRBJ2-1, with a weak D call TRBD2 (6 bases). Germline V lookup: CDR1 SGHVS, CDR2 FNYEAQ. The ends were cut back, 2 bases at V and 9 bases at J, with 11 bases in the middle. This CDR3 has 13 residues. In DNA, the CDR3 is TGTGCCAGCAGCTTACCCATTAGCGGTGAGCAGTTCTTC. Protein sequence: CASSLPISGEQFF.

This clonotype was seen a handful of times. The rearrangement joins TRBV5-6 to TRBJ2-2; the D gene could be TRBD1 or TRBD2 (5 bases each). V lost 5 bases, J lost 4 bases, and 18 bases lay in between. The CDR3 sequence is 16 residues long. Germline values: CDR1 SGHDT, CDR2 YYEEEE. The CDR3 nucleotides are TGTGCCAGCAGTCCCACCTTCCCGGGACGCACCGGGGAGCTGTTTTTT. Residues: CASSPTFPGRTGELFF.